This T cell receptor (beta chain) is drawn from a study of blood T cells in healthy people across ages. General observations from the study: There was no known CMV status for donors, so expanded clonotype changes were possibly confounded. Considered underestimates were the diversity estimates obtained from one million T cells.

This clonotype was recorded at least ten times. The antigen is unknown. The use of a sample-barcoded 5' primer and a J-beta primer mix characterized a second PCR of roughly 6 to 11 cycles. Each cDNA molecule was tagged by a template-switch adaptor that had 12 random nucleotides. MiXCR was run by TCRdb on the 5' RACE reads, yielding one entry per CDR3 protein. This sample has about 650,000 distinct CDR3 sequences; 32% occur once, and the top ten carry 15%. The germline CDR1 and CDR2 sequences are SGHRS and YFSETQ. J was trimmed by 3 bases and V by 7 bases; bases with no gene match: 16. The CDR3 totals 17 residues.

The clonotype was recovered from a woman of 80 years or more in good health. The genes are TRBV5-1 and TRBJ2-3; 8 positions agree with TRBD2. Sequenced: blood. CDR3 in amino acids: CASRPGSGGTSTDTQYF. In DNA, the CDR3 is TGCGCCAGCCGTCCAGGAAGCGGGGGTACCTCAACAGATACGCAGTATTTT.